What follows are 23 T cell receptor beta chains derived from one specimen sequenced in a study of T-cell reconstitution after alpha-beta-depleted transplantation in children. Molecular barcoding with unique molecular identifiers was used for the TCRbeta library. TCRdb ran MiXCR on the PCR reads and lists one entry per CDR3 protein. Of 700,000 or so distinct CDR3 sequences in the sample, over 10% were seen once. The source was PBMCs, collected before TCRalphabeta/CD19-depleted stem cell transplant. These receptors were taken from a girl aged 2 to 10 with congenital amegakaryocytic thrombocytopenia, due to receive a stem cell transplant.

J is TRBJ2-5 and V is TRBV5-1, with D hard to call. CDR1 and CDR2 from the germline V gene are SGHRS and YFSETQ. The V and J ends lost 0 bases and 5 bases respectively, with 11 bases between them. The CDR3 is made up of 14 amino acids. CDR3 sequence (DNA): TGCGCCAGCAGCTTGGCCATAGGGTTCGAGACCCAGTACTTC. Protein sequence: CASSLAIGFETQYF.

The chain joins TRBV7-2 to TRBJ2-1, with no clear D. The CDR3 has 13 amino acids. V lost 4 bases and J lost 5, with 9 bases in between. From germline, CDR1 is SGHTA and CDR2 FQGNSA. CDR3 sequence: CASSSLDHNEQFF. DNA of the CDR3: TGTGCCAGCAGCTCCCTGGACCACAATGAGCAGTTCTTC.

This clonotype was observed at least ten times. This chain joins TRBV5-1 and TRBJ2-1, with no clear D. CDR1 is SGHRS, CDR2 YFSETQ, per germline. The CDR3 covers 13 residues. Trimming took 3 bases from V and 7 from J, leaving 11 bases between them. The CDR3 DNA reads as TGCGCCAGCAGCTCGATCCCGGAAAATGAGCAGTTCTTC. Its translation: CASSSIPENEQFF.

This clonotype turned up a few times. The rearrangement joins TRBV20-1 to TRBJ2-7; no definite D call. V was pared by 0 bases and J by 4 bases, with 10 bases between. The CDR3 length is 13 residues. CDR1 and CDR2 from the germline V gene are DFQATT and SNEGSKA (reference sequence). CDR3 in amino acids: CSAREGHLYEQYF. The CDR3 DNA reads TGCAGTGCTAGAGAAGGGCACCTATACGAGCAGTACTTC.

This clonotype was seen repeatedly, ten times or more. This chain uses TRBV20-1 with TRBJ2-3, with a possible D match to TRBD1 (5 bases). The CDR3 runs to 13 residues. The V and J ends lost 6 bases and 4 bases respectively, with 14 bases between them. Germline CDR1 and CDR2: DFQATT and SNEGSKA (reference sequence). The CDR3 DNA reads as TGCAGTGCCCTCCCTGGGGCAGCAGATACGCAGTATTTT. Its protein product is CSALPGAADTQYF.

The CDR3 DNA is TGCAGTGCTAGAGATTGGCAGGATTCCAATCAGCCCCAGCATTTT. Protein sequence: CSARDWQDSNQPQHF. This chain links TRBV20-1 with TRBJ1-5; D unclear. V was cut by 0 bases and J by 3 bases, with 12 bases left in between. Germline V gives CDR1 DFQATT, CDR2 SNEGSKA (reference sequence). The CDR3 is 15 residues long.

This clonotype was seen ten or more times. This chain joins TRBV5-6 and TRBJ2-2; 11 bases agree with TRBD2. V trimming: 2 bases; J trimming: 6 bases; junction bases outside the gene matches: 6. CDR3 length equals 16 residues. CDR1 is SGHDT, CDR2 YYEEEE, per germline. Here the CDR3 reads CASSFPPSGRSGELFF. CDR3 coding DNA: TGTGCCAGCAGCTTCCCGCCTAGCGGGAGGTCCGGGGAGCTGTTTTTT.

This chain connects TRBV5-1 to TRBJ2-2; TRBD2 agrees at 12 bases. The CDR3 is 17 amino acids. Looked up from germline, CDR1 is SGHRS and CDR2 is YFSETQ. V lost 0 bases, J lost 10 bases, and 10 bases stayed unmatched. The CDR3 DNA follows: TGCGCCAGCAGCTTGGGCCTAGCGGGAGGGACACCGGCGGAGCTGTTTTTT. It yields the protein CASSLGLAGGTPAELFF.

This clonotype was found many times. The chain carries TRBV20-1 and TRBJ2-7; 11 bases are shared with TRBD1. Germline-derived CDR1 and CDR2 are DFQATT and SNEGSKA (reference sequence). J was trimmed by 1 base and V by 5 bases; bases with no gene match: 4. CDR3 length: 14 residues. The CDR3 is CSAWTGGASYEQYF. In DNA, the CDR3 is TGCAGTGCTTGGACAGGGGGCGCATCCTACGAGCAGTACTTC.

This clonotype has only a few counts. This chain uses TRBV30 with TRBJ2-7; no firm D call. CDR1 is GTSNPN and CDR2 is SVGIG in the germline V gene (reference sequence). V lost 4 bases to trimming and J lost 0 bases, with 10 bases between them. The CDR3 consists of 13 residues. The CDR3 protein is CAWTFGVSYEQYF. CDR3 nucleotide sequence: TGTGCCTGGACGTTCGGCGTCTCCTACGAGCAGTACTTC.

This clonotype was observed at least ten times. The J gene is TRBJ2-1, the V gene TRBV3-1, with 12 bases aligning to TRBD2. This CDR3 has 20 residues. The V gene end was trimmed by 1 base and the J gene end by 0 bases; junction bases not matched to a gene: 10. The V gene's germline CDR1 is LGHDT and CDR2 YNNKEL (reference sequence). The CDR3 sequence is CASSQGPLGLAGSSYNEQFF. The DNA of the CDR3 is TGTGCCAGCAGCCAAGGCCCCCTAGGACTAGCGGGGAGCTCCTACAATGAGCAGTTCTTC.

The CDR3 DNA reads as TGTGCCTGGAGTGGGGAGCTGTACAATGAGCAGTTCTTC. Residues: CAWSGELYNEQFF. The chain has TRBV30 and TRBJ2-1; D possibly corresponds to TRBD2 (5 bases). This CDR3 spans 13 amino acids. V was pared by 1 base and J by 4 bases, with 8 bases between. The germline gives CDR1 GTSNPN, CDR2 SVGIG (reference sequence).

This clonotype was picked up many times. This chain connects TRBV5-1 to TRBJ2-7; 7 bases fit TRBD1. Germline trimming cut 4 bases from V and 3 bases from J; bases unmatched to any gene: 7. Germline CDR1 reads SGHRS; CDR2 reads YFSETQ. This CDR3 spans 14 amino acids. The CDR3 region has the DNA TGCGCCAGCAGCACCCAAGGGACAGACTACGAGCAGTACTTC. This sequence encodes CASSTQGTDYEQYF. Full variable domain (remainder filled in from reference TRBV5-1 and TRBJ2-7): KAGVTQTPRYLIKTRGQQVTLSCSPISGHRSVSWYQQTPGQGLQFLFEYFSETQRNKGNFPGRFSGRQFSNSRSEMNVSTLELGDSALYLCASSTQGTDYEQYFGPGTRLTVT.

This clonotype was detected many times. The chain is built from TRBV5-1 and TRBJ1-6; D uncertain. The CDR3 loop spans 16 amino acids. CDR1 is SGHRS, CDR2 YFSETQ, per germline. V was clipped by 1 base and J by 6 bases, with 14 bases between them. The CDR3 nucleotides are TGCGCCAGCAGCTTGTCCGGGTTCCTACCTAATTCACCCCTCCACTTT. Amino acids: CASSLSGFLPNSPLHF.

This clonotype occurred many times. The rearrangement uses TRBV20-1 and TRBJ1-5, with 7 bases identical to TRBD1. The ends lost 0 bases at V and 5 bases at J; junction bases unmatched: 4. This CDR3 contains 14 residues. CDR1 and CDR2 (germline): DFQATT, SNEGSKA (reference sequence). For the CDR3, the DNA is TGCAGTGCTAGAGATCCAGGGGGGGATCAGCCCCAGCATTTT. Protein sequence: CSARDPGGDQPQHF.

V and J are TRBV10-3 and TRBJ2-1; 7 bases match TRBD2. This CDR3 has 14 amino acids. Looked up from germline, CDR1 is ENHRY and CDR2 is SYGVKD. Trimming took 11 bases from V and 7 from J; bases not matched to a gene: 14. The CDR3 nucleotides read TGTGCCGCCGCGGGGGTAAGGTCGCTAAATGAGCAGTTCTTC. The encoded protein is CAAAGVRSLNEQFF.

In this sample, this clonotype turned up many times. The rearrangement links TRBV29-1 to TRBJ2-7; TRBD2 matches at 10 bases. Losses at the gene ends were 3 bases for V and 6 bases for J; bases not matched to a gene: 11. The germline V gene encodes CDR1 SQVTM and CDR2 ANQGSEA. The CDR3 spans 15 residues. The CDR3 bases are TGCAGCGTTGATGCAACTAGCGGGAAAGGAGGCGAGCAGTACTTC. This gives the protein CSVDATSGKGGEQYF.

The CDR3: CASSEWGQGNEQFF. CDR3 bases: TGTGCCAGCAGTGAGTGGGGACAGGGCAATGAGCAGTTCTTC. This rearrangement joins TRBV25-1 to TRBJ2-1; TRBD1 matches 9 bases. The CDR3 has 14 residues. Trimming at V came to 3 bases and at J to 6 bases, leaving 3 bases not matched to a gene. Germline-derived CDR1 and CDR2 are MGHDK and SYGVNS. Variable domain in full (rest from reference TRBV25-1 and TRBJ2-1): EADIYQTPRYLVIGTGKKITLECSQTMGHDKMYWYQQDPGMELHLIHYSYGVNSTEKGDLSSESTVSRIRTEHFPLTLESARPSHTSQYLCASSEWGQGNEQFFGPGTRLTVL.

Notes on this clonotype: This may come from a read error, since a much larger clone is one base off. CDR3 residues: CASSLEGQTGELLF. DNA of the CDR3: TGCGCCAGCAGCTTGGAGGGACAGACCGGGGAGCTGCTTTTT. The chain couples TRBV5-1 to TRBJ2-2; 7 bases are shared with TRBD1. Germline V gene lookup returns CDR1 SGHRS and CDR2 YFSETQ. The CDR3 runs to 14 residues.

This clonotype was seen many times. The chain carries TRBV20-1 and TRBJ1-3; D uncertain. The CDR3 consists of 15 residues. The V end was cut by 5 bases, the J end by 4 bases, with 18 bases between. Germline V gene data show CDR1 as DFQATT and CDR2 as SNEGSKA (reference sequence). CDR3 bases: TGCAGTGCTCTCCCCCTCCGGTTTTCGGGAAACACCATATATTTT. Translating gives CSALPLRFSGNTIYF.

This clonotype was counted many times. This chain links TRBV5-1 with TRBJ2-3; a possible D gene is TRBD1 (6 bases). CDR3 length: 16 residues. The ends were cut back, 0 bases at V and 1 base at J, with 12 bases in the middle. The germline gives CDR1 SGHRS, CDR2 YFSETQ. CDR3 residues: CASSLVPGVGTDTQYF. In DNA, the CDR3 is TGCGCCAGCAGCTTGGTCCCAGGGGTTGGCACAGATACGCAGTATTTT.

This clonotype was counted only a few times. J is TRBJ1-3 and V is TRBV12-3 or TRBV12-4; maybe TRBD1 (6 bases). This CDR3 has 14 residues. V dropped 6 bases and J dropped 1 base, with 10 bases sitting between them. CDR3 nucleotides: TGTGCCAGCAGCCGAGGGGGTTCTGGAAACACCATATATTTT. It encodes CASSRGGSGNTIYF.

The rearrangement uses TRBV29-1 and TRBJ2-3; D gene uncertain. Trimming took off 3 bases at V and 0 bases at J, with 13 bases between the two ends. Looked up from germline, CDR1 is SQVTM and CDR2 is ANQGSEA. This CDR3 has 15 amino acids. The CDR3 protein is CSVEGSKESTDTQYF. Here the CDR3 DNA reads TGCAGCGTTGAGGGATCTAAGGAGAGCACAGATACGCAGTATTTT.